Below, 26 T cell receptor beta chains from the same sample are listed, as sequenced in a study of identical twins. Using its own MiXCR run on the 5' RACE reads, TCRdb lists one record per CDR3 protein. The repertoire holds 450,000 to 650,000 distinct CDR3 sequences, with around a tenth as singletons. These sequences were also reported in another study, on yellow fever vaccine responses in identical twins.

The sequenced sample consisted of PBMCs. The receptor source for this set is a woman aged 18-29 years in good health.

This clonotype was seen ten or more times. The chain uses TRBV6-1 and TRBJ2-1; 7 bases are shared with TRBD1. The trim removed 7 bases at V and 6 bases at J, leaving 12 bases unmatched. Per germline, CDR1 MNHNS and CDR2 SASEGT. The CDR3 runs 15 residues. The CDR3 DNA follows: TGTGCCAGCACCAAGACAGGGTCCAGCGGCAATGAGCAGTTCTTC. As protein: CASTKTGSSGNEQFF.

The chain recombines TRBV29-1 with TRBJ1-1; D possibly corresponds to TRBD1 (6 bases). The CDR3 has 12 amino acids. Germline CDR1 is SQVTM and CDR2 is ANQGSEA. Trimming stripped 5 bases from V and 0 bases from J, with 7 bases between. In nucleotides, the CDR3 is TGCAGCGTTAGGACAGTGAACACTGAAGCTTTCTTT. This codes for CSVRTVNTEAFF.

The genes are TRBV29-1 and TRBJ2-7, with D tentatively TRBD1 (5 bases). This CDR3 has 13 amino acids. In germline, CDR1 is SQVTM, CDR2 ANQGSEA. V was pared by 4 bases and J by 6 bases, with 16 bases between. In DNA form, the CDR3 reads TGCAGCGTTGTGCGCTCAGGGTGGGGCGAGCAGTACTTC. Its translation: CSVVRSGWGEQYF.

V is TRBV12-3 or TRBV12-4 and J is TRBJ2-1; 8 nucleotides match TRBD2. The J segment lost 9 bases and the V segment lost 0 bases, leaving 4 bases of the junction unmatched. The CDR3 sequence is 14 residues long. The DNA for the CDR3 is TGTGCCAGCAGTTTAGCGGCCGGGGGGGCTGAGCAGTTCTTC. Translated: CASSLAAGGAEQFF.

The CDR3: CASSTRTYEQYF. Written as DNA, the CDR3 is TGTGCCAGCAGTACTAGAACCTACGAGCAGTACTTC. This chain uses TRBV6-5 with TRBJ2-7, with D possibly matching TRBD2 (5 bases). V was shortened by 5 bases and J by 2 bases, with 7 bases between the two germline ends. In germline, CDR1 is MNHEY, CDR2 SVGAGI. CDR3 size: 12 residues.

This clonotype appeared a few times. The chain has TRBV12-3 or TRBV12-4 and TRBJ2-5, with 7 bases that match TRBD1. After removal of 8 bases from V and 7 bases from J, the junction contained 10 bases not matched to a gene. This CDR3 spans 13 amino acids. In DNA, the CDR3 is TGTGCCAGCCTGGACAGGACATCGGGGACCCAGTACTTC. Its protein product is CASLDRTSGTQYF.

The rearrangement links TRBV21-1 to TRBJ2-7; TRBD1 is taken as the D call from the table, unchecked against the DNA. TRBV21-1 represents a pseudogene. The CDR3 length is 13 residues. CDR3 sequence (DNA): TGTGCCAGAGGGACAGGGGGGTCTTGCGAGCAGTACTTC. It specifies CARGTGGSCEQYF.

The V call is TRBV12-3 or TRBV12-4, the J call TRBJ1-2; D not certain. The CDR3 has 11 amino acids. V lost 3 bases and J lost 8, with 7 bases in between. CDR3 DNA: TGTGCCAGCAGTTTCGGGTCGGGCTACACCTTC. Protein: CASSFGSGYTF.

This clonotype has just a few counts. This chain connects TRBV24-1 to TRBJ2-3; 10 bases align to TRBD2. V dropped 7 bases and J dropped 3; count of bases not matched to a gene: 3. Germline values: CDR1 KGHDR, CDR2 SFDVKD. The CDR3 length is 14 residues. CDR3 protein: CATRSSGSTDTQYF. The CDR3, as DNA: TGTGCCACCAGGTCTAGCGGGAGTACAGATACGCAGTATTTT.

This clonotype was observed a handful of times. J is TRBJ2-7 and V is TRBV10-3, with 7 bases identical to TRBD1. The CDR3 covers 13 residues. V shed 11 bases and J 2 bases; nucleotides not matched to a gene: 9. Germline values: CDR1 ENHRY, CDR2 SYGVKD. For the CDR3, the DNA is TGTGCCGTGACCGGGACAGAGGCCTACGAGCAGTACTTC. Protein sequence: CAVTGTEAYEQYF.

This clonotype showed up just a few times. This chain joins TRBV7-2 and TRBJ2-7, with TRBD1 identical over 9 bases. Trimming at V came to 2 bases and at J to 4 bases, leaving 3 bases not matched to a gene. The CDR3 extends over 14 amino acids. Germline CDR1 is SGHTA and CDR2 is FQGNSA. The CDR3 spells CASSLKTGGYEQYF. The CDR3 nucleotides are TGTGCCAGCAGCTTAAAGACAGGGGGTTACGAGCAGTACTTC.

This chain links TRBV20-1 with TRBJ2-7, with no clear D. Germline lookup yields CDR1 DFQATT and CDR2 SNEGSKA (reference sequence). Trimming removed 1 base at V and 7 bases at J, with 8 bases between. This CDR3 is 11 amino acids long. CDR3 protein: CSARGLIEQYF. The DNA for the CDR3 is TGCAGTGCTAGAGGACTTATAGAGCAGTACTTC.

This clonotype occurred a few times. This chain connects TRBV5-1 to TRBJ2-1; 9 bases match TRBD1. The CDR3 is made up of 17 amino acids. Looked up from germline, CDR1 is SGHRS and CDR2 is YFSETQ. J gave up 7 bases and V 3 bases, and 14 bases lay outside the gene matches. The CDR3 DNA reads TGCGCCAGCAGCTCAGATCCGAGACAGGGGGGTTCAAATGAGCAGTTCTTC. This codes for CASSSDPRQGGSNEQFF.

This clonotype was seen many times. CDR3 residues: CANSPPYNEQFF. Here the CDR3 DNA reads TGTGCCAACTCCCCACCCTACAATGAGCAGTTCTTC. The genes are TRBV27 and TRBJ2-1; D is ambiguous. This CDR3 is 12 amino acids long. The germline V gene has CDR1 MNHEY and CDR2 SMNVEV (reference sequence). Trimming shortened V by 10 bases and J by 2 bases, and 9 bases separated the two germline ends.

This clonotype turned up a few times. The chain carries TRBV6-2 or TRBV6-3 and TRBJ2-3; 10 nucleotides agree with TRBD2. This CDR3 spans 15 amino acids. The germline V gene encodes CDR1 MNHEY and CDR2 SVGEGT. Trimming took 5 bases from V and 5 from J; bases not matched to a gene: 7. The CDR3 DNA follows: TGTGCCAGCAGTCCTCTAGCGGGAGCTATAGATACGCAGTATTTT. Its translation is CASSPLAGAIDTQYF.

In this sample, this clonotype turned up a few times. CDR3: CASSHTSGSGYEQFF. CDR3 DNA: TGTGCCAGCAGCCACACTAGCGGGAGTGGGTATGAGCAGTTCTTC. This chain joins TRBV11-1 and TRBJ2-1, with 11 positions matching TRBD2. Germline assignment: CDR1 SGHAT and CDR2 FQDESV (reference sequence). CDR3 length: 15 amino acids. V lost 5 bases and J lost 8; bases outside the gene matches: 8. Full variable domain (missing parts from reference TRBV11-1 and TRBJ2-1): EAEVAQSPRYKITEKSQAVAFWCDPISGHATLYWYRQILGQGPELLVQFQDESVVDDSQLPKDRFSAERLKGVDSTLKIQPAELGDSAMYLCASSHTSGSGYEQFFGPGTRLTVL.

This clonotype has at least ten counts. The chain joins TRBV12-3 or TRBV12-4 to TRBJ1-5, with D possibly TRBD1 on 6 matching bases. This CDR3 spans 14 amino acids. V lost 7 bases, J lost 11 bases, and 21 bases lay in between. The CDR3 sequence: CASTDAGALGSQHF. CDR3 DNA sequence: TGTGCCAGCACCGACGCAGGGGCCCTAGGGTCCCAGCATTTT.

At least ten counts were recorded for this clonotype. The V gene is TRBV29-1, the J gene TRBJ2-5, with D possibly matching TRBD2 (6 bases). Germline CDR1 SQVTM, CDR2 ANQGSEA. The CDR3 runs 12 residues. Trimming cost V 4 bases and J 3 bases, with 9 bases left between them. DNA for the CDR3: TGCAGCGTTGCTGGAGGGGAAGAGACCCAGTACTTC. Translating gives CSVAGGEETQYF.

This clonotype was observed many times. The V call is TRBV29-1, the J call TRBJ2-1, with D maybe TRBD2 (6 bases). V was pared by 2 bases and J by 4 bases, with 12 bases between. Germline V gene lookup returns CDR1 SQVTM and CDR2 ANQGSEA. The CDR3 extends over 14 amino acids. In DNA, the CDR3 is TGCAGCGTTGAACGGGGGAACGGTTACAATGAGCAGTTCTTC. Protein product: CSVERGNGYNEQFF.

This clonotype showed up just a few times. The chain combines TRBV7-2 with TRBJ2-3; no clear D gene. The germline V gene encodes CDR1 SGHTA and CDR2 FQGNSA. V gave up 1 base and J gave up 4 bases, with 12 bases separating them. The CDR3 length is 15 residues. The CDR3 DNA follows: TGTGCCAGCAGCTTAGAGATGGTATTCGCAGATACGCAGTATTTT. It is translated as CASSLEMVFADTQYF.

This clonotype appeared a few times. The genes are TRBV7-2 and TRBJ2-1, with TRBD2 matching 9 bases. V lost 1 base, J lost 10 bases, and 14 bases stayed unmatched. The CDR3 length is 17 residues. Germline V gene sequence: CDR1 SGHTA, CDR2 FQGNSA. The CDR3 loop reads CASSLVTGTSSSLEQFF. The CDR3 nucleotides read TGTGCCAGCAGCTTAGTGACCGGGACTAGCTCCTCCTTGGAGCAGTTCTTC.

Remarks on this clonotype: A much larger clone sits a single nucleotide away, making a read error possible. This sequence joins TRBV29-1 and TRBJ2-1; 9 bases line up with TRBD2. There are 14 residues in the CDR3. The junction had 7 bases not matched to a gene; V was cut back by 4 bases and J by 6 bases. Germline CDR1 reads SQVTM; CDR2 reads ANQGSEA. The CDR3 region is CSVGSGGYVNEQFF. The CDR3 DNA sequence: TGCAGCGTTGGCAGCGGGGGGTACGTCAATGAGCAGTTCTTC.

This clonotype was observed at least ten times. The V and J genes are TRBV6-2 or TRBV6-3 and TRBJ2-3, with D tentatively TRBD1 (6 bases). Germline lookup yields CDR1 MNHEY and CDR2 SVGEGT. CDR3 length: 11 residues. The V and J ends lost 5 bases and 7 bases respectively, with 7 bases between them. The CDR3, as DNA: TGTGCCAGCAGTCAGGGGCATACGCAGTATTTT. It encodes CASSQGHTQYF.

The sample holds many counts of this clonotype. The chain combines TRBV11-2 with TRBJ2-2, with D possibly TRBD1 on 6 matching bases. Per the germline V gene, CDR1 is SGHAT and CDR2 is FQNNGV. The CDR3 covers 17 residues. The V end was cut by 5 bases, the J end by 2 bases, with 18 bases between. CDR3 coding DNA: TGTGCCAGCAGCACCGAAAAGACAGGAGTTAACACCGGGGAGCTGTTTTTT. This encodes CASSTEKTGVNTGELFF.

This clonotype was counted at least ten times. The DNA for the CDR3 is TGCGCCAGCAGCTTGGATTGGGGTACAGATACGCAGTATTTT. Its translation: CASSLDWGTDTQYF. The chain couples TRBV5-1 to TRBJ2-3, with D unclear. The germline V gene encodes CDR1 SGHRS and CDR2 YFSETQ. The germline V and J ends were trimmed by 0 bases and 3 bases, with 8 bases remaining between them. The CDR3 loop spans 14 amino acids.

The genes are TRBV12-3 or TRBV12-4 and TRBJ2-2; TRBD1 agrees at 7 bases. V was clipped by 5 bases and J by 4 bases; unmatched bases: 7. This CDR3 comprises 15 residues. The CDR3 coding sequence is TGTGCCAGCAGTCCCGACAGGGTTGGCACCGGGGAGCTGTTTTTT. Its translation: CASSPDRVGTGELFF.